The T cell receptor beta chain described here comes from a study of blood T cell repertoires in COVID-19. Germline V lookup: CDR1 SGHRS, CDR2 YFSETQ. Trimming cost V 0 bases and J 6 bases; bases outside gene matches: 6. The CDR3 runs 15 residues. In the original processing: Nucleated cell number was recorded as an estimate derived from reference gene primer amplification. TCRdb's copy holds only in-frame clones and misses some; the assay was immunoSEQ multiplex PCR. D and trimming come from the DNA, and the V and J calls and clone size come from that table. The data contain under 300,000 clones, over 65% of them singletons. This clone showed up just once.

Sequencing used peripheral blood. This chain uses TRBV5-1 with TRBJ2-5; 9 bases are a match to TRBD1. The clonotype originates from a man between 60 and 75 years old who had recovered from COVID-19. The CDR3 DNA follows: TGCGCCAGCAGCTTGGGGACAGGGGAGCCCAAGACCCAGTACTTC. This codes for CASSLGTGEPKTQYF.